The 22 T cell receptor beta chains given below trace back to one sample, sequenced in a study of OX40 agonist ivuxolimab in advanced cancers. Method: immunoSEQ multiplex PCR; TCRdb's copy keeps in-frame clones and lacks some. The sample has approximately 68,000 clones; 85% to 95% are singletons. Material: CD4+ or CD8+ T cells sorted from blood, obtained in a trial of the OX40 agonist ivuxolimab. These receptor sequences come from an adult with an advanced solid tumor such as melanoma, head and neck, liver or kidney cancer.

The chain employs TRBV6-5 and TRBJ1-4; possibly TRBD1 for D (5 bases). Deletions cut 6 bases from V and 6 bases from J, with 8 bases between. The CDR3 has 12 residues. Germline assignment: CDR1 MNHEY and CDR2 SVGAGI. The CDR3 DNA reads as TGTGCCAGCAGCGACAGCTATGAAAAACTGTTTTTT. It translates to CASSDSYEKLFF.

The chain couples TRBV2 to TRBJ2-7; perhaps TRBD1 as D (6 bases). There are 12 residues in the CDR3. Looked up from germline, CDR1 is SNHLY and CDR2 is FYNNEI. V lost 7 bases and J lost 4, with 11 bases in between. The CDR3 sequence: CASTRQEYEQYF. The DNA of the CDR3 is TGTGCCAGCACCAGACAGGAATACGAGCAGTACTTC. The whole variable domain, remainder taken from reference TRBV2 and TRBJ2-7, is EPEVTQTPSHQVTQMGQEVILRCVPISNHLYFYWYRQILGQKVEFLVSFYNNEISEKSEIFDDQFSVERPDGSNFTLKIRSTKLEDSAMYFCASTRQEYEQYFGPGTRLTVT.

CDR3 nucleotides: TGCGCCAGCAGCCTACTAAGCGGGAGCGGCACAGATACGCAGTATTTT. Translation: CASSLLSGSGTDTQYF. V usage is TRBV4-1 and J usage is TRBJ2-3, with 8 nucleotides matching TRBD2. The CDR3 consists of 16 residues. Trimming removed 4 bases from V and 1 base from J; junction bases left unmatched: 7. CDR1 is MGHRA and CDR2 is YSYEKL in the germline V gene.

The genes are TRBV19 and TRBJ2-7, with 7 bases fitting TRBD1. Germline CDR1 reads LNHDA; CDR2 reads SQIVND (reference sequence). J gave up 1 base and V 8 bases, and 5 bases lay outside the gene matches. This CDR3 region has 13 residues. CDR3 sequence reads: CASSDRRSYEQYF. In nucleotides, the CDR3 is TGTGCCAGTTCGGACAGGAGATCCTACGAGCAGTACTTC.

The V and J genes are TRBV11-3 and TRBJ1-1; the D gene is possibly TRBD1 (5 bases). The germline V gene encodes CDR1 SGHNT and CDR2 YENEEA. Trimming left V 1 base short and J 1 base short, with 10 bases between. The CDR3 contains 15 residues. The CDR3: CASSLGGTGNTEAFF. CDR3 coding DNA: TGTGCCAGCAGCTTAGGCGGGACGGGGAACACTGAAGCTTTCTTT.

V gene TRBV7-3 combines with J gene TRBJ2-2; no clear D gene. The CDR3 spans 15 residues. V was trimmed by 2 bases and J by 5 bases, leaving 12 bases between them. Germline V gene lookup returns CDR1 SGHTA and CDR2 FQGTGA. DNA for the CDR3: TGTGCCAGCAGCTTAGTAAGTGGGGTTACCGGGGAGCTGTTTTTT. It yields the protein CASSLVSGVTGELFF.

The CDR3 bases are TGTGCCTGGAGTCCCGGGACAGCCTCTGGAAACACCATATATTTT. This encodes CAWSPGTASGNTIYF. V is TRBV30 and J is TRBJ1-3, with 7 positions matching TRBD1. Unmatched junction bases numbered 4, after V lost 2 bases and J lost 0 bases. CDR1 is GTSNPN, CDR2 SVGIG, per germline (reference sequence). This CDR3 region has 15 residues. The full variable domain, with the rest looked up from reference TRBV30 and TRBJ1-3, is SQTIHQWPATLVQPVGSPLSLECTVEGTSNPNLYWYRQAAGRGLQLLFYSVGIGQISSEVPQNLSASRPQDRQFILSSKKLLLSDSGFYLCAWSPGTASGNTIYFGEGSWLTVV.

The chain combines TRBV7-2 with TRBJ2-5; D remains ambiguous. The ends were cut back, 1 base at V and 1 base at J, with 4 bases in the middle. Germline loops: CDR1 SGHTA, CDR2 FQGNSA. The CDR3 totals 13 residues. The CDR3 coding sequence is TGTGCCAGCAGCTTAGTGGTCCAAGAGACCCAGTACTTC. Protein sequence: CASSLVVQETQYF.

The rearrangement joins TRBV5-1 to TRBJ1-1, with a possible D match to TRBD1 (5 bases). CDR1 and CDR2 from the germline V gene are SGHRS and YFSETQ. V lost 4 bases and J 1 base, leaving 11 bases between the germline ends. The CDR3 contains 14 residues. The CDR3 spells CASSGAFSNTEAFF. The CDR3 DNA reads TGCGCCAGCAGCGGGGCTTTTTCGAACACTGAAGCTTTCTTT. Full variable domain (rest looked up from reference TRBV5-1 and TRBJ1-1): KAGVTQTPRYLIKTRGQQVTLSCSPISGHRSVSWYQQTPGQGLQFLFEYFSETQRNKGNFPGRFSGRQFSNSRSEMNVSTLELGDSALYLCASSGAFSNTEAFFGQGTRLTVV.

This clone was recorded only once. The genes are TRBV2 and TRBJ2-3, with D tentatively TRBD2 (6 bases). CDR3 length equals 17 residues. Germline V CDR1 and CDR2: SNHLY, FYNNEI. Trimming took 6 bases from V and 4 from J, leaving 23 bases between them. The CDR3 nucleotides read TGTGCCAGCAGACTACTGGGGGGACTTTTGGGCGCAGATACGCAGTATTTT. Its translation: CASRLLGGLLGADTQYF.

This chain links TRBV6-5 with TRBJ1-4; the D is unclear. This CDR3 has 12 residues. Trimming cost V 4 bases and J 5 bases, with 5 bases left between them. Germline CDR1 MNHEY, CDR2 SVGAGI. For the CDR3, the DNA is TGTGCCAGCAGTTCCCCCAATGAAAAACTGTTTTTT. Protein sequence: CASSSPNEKLFF.

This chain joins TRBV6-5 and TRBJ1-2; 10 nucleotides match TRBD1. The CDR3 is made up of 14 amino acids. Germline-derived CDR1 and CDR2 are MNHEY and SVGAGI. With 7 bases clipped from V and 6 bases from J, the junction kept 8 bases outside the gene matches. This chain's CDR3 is CASTTPGTGDGYTF. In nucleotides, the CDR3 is TGTGCCAGCACCACACCCGGGACAGGGGATGGCTACACCTTC.

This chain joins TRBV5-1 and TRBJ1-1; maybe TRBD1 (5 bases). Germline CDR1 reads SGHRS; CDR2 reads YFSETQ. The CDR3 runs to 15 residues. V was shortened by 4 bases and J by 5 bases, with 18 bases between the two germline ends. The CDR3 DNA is TGCGCCAGCAGCCCCTGGTCGGGGGAGGGAACTGAAGCTTTCTTT. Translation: CASSPWSGEGTEAFF.

CDR3 nucleotides: TGTGCCAGCAGCGTGACTAGCGGAACTTACGAGCAGTACTTC. Its translation is CASSVTSGTYEQYF. V gene TRBV9 combines with J gene TRBJ2-7, with TRBD2 identical over 9 bases. After removal of 2 bases from V and 4 bases from J, the junction contained 4 bases not matched to a gene. Looked up from germline, CDR1 is SGDLS and CDR2 is YYNGEE. There are 14 residues in the CDR3.

CDR3 bases: TGTGCCAGCAGCTTAGGGGCGGGGAGGGGCTCCTACAATGAGCAGTTCTTC. This encodes CASSLGAGRGSYNEQFF. V usage is TRBV7-2 and J usage is TRBJ2-1; 7 bases align to TRBD2. CDR3 length equals 17 residues. V was pared by 1 base and J by 0 bases, with 6 bases of the junction left unmatched. From germline, CDR1 is SGHTA and CDR2 FQGNSA.

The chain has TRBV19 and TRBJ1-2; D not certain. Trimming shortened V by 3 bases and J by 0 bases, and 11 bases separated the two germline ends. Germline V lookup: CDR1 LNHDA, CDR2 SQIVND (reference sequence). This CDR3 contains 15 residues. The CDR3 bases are TGTGCCAGTAGTATGAGTCGTGAAGCTAACTATGGCTACACCTTC. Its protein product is CASSMSREANYGYTF. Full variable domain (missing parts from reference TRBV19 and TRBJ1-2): DGGITQSPKYLFRKEGQNVTLSCEQNLNHDAMYWYRQDPGQGLRLIYYSQIVNDFQKGDIAEGYSVSREKKESFPLTVTSAQKNPTAFYLCASSMSREANYGYTFGSGTRLTVV.

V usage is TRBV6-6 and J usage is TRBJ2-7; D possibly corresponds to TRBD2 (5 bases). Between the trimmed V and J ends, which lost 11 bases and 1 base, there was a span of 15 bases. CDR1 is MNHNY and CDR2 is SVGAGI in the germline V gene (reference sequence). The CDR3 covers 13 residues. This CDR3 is CAASSSGSYEQYF. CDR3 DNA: TGTGCCGCCTCCTCGTCGGGGTCCTACGAGCAGTACTTC.

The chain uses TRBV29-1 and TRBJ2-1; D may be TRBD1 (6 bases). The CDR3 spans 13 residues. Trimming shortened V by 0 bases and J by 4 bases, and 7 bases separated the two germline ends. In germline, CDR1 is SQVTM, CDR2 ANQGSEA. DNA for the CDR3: TGCAGCGTTGAAGACAGGGGATACAATGAGCAGTTCTTC. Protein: CSVEDRGYNEQFF.

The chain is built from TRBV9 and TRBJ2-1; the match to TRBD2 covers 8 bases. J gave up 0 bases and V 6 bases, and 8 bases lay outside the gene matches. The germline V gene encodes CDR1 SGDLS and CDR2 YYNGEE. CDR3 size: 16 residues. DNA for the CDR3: TGTGCCAGCACACCGGGGGGGACTAGCTCCTACAATGAGCAGTTCTTC. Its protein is CASTPGGTSSYNEQFF.

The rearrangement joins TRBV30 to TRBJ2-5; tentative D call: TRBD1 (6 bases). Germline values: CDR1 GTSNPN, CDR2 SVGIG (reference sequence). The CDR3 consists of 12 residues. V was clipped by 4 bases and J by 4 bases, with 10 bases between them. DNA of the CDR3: TGTGCCTGGATGGGGGCAGGAGAGACCCAGTACTTC. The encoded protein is CAWMGAGETQYF.

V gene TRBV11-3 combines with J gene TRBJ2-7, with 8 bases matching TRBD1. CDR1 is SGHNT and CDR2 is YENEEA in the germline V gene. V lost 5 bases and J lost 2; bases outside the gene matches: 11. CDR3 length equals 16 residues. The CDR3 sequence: CASSPETGAVTYEQYF. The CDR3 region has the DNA TGTGCCAGCAGCCCGGAGACAGGGGCGGTCACCTACGAGCAGTACTTC.

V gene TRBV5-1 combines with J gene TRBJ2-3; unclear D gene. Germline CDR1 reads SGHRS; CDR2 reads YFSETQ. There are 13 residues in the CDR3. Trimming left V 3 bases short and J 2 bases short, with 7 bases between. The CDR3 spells CASSYLVTDTQYF. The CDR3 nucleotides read TGCGCCAGCAGCTACCTGGTCACAGATACGCAGTATTTT.